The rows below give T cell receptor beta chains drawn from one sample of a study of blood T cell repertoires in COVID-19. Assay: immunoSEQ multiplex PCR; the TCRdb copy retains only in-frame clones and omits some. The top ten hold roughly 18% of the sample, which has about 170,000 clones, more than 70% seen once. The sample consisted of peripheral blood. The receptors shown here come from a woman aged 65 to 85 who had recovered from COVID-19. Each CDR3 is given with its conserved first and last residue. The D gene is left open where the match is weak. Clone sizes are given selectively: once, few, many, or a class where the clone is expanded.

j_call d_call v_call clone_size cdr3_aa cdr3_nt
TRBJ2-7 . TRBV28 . CASISQADSYEQYF TGTGCCAGCATATCCCAGGCTGATTCCTACGAGCAGTACTTC
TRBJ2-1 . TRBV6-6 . CASSPREGEQFF TGTGCCAGCAGCCCCCGGGAAGGGGAGCAGTTCTTC
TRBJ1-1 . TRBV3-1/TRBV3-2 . CASSLQGAEAFF TGTGCCAGCAGCCTACAGGGCGCTGAAGCTTTCTTT
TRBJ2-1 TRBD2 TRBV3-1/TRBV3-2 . CASSQPLTSGSDEQFF TGTGCCAGCAGCCAACCCCTCACTAGCGGGAGTGATGAGCAGTTCTTC
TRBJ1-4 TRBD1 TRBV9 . CASSPSQGAHEKLFF TGTGCCAGCAGCCCATCCCAGGGGGCCCATGAAAAACTGTTTTTT
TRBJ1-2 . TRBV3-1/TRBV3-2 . CASSQAVGGPVTPNYGYTF TGTGCCAGCAGCCAAGCCGTGGGGGGACCAGTGACTCCTAACTATGGCTACACCTTC
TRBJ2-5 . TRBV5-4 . CASSPGRGRAETQYF TGTGCCAGCAGCCCGGGGAGGGGGAGGGCAGAGACCCAGTACTTC
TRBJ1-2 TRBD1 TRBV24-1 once CATSDPRDSEPGYTF TGTGCCACCAGTGACCCCAGGGACAGTGAGCCTGGCTACACCTTC
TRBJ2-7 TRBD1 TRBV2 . CASSEDRGYYEQYF TGTGCCAGCAGTGAGGACAGGGGGTACTACGAGCAGTACTTC
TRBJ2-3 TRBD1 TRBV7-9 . CASSPDRLPTDTQYF TGTGCCAGCAGCCCGGACAGGTTACCCACAGATACGCAGTATTTT
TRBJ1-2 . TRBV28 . CATRDSLNYGYTF TGTGCCACGAGAGACAGCCTTAACTATGGCTACACCTTC